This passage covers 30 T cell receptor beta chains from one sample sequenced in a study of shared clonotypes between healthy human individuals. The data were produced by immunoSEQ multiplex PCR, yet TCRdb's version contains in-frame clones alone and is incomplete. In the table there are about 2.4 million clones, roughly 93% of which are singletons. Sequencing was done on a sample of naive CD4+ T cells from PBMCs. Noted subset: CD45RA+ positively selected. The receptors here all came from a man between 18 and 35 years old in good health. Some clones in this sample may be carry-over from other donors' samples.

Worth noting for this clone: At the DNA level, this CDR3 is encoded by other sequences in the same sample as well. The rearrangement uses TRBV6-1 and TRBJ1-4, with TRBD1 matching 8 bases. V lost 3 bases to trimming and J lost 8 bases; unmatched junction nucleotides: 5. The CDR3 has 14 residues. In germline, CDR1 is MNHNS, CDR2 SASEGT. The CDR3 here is CASSEDRVLEKLFF. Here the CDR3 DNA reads TGTGCCAGCAGTGAGGACAGGGTTTTGGAAAAACTGTTTTTT.

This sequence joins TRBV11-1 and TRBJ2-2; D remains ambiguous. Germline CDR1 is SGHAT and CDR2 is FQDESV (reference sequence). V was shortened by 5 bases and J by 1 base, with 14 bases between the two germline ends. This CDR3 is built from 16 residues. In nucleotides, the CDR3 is TGTGCCAGCAGCCACCCCTCCACCCAGAACACCGGGGAGCTGTTTTTT. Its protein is CASSHPSTQNTGELFF.

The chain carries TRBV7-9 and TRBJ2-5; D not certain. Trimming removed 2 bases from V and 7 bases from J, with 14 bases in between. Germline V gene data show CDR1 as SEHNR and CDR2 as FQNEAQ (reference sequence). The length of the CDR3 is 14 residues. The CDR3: CASSLPTLLLTQYF. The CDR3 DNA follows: TGTGCCAGCAGCTTACCCACCCTTCTTCTGACCCAGTACTTC.

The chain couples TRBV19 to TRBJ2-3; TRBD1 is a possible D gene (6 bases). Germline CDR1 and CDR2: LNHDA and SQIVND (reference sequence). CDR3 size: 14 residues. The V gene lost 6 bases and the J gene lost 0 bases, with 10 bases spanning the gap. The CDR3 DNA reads TGTGCCAGTAGAGCGGACAGAAGCACAGATACGCAGTATTTT. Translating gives CASRADRSTDTQYF.

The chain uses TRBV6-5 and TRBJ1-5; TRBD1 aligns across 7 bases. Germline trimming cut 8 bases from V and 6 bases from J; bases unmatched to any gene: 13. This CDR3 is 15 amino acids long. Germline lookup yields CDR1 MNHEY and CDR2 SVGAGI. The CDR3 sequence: CASSRGTEGSQPQHF. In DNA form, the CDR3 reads TGTGCCAGCTCGAGAGGGACAGAGGGTAGTCAGCCCCAGCATTTT.

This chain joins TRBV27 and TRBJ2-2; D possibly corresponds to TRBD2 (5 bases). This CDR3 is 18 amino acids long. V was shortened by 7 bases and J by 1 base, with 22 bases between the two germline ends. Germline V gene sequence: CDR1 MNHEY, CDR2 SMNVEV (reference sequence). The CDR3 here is CASKPQTRRLQNTGELFF. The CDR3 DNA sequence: TGTGCCAGCAAACCCCAAACTAGGCGGTTACAGAACACCGGGGAGCTGTTTTTT.

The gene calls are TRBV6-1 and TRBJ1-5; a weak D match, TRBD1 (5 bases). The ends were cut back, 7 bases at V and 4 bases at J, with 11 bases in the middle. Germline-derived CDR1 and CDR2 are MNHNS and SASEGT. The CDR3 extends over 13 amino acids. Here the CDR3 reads CASTGAVNQPQHF. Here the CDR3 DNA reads TGTGCCAGCACCGGGGCAGTAAATCAGCCCCAGCATTTT.

CDR3 in amino acids: CASSESQAYQPQHF. The CDR3 DNA follows: TGTGCCAGCAGTGAATCACAGGCTTATCAGCCCCAGCATTTT. V usage is TRBV25-1 and J usage is TRBJ1-5; D is perhaps TRBD1 (5 bases). The V gene's germline CDR1 is MGHDK and CDR2 SYGVNS. CDR3 size: 14 residues. The germline V and J ends were trimmed by 1 base and 5 bases, with 9 bases remaining between them.

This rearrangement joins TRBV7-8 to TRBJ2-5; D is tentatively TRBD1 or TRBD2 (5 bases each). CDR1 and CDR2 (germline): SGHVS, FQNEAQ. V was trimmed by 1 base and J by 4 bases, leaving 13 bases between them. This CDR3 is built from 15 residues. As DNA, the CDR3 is TGTGCCAGCAGCTTAGGGTCAGGGACCAGAGAGACCCAGTACTTC. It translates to CASSLGSGTRETQYF.

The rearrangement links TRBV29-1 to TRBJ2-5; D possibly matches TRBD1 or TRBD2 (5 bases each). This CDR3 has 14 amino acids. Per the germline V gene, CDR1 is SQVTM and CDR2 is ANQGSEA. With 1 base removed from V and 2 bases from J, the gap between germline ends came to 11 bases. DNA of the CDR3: TGCAGCGTTGAAGGGGGGATCATACAAGAGACCCAGTACTTC. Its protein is CSVEGGIIQETQYF.

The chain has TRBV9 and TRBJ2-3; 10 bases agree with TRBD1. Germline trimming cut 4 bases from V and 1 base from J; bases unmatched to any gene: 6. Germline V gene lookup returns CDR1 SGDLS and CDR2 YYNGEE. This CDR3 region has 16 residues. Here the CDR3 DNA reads TGTGCCAGCAGCTCGCCCGGGACAGGGGGCACAGATACGCAGTATTTT. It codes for CASSSPGTGGTDTQYF. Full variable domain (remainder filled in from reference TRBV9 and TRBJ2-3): DSGVTQTPKHLITATGQRVTLRCSPRSGDLSVYWYQQSLDQGLQFLIQYYNGEERAKGNILERFSAQQFPDLHSELNLSSLELGDSALYFCASSSPGTGGTDTQYFGPGTRLTVL.

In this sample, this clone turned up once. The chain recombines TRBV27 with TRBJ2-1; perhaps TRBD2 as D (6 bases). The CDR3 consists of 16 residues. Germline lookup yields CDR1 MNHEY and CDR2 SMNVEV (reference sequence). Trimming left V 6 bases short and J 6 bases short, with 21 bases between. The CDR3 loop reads CASSPLTGGFSNEQFF. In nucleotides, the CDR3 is TGTGCCAGCAGCCCCCTAACAGGAGGGTTCAGCAATGAGCAGTTCTTC.

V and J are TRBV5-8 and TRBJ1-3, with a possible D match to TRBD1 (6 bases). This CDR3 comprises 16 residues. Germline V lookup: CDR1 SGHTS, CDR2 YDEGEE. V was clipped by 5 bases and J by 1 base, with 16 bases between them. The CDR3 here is CASSSDTGISGNTIYF. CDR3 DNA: TGTGCCAGCAGTTCGGACACAGGGATTTCTGGAAACACCATATATTTT.

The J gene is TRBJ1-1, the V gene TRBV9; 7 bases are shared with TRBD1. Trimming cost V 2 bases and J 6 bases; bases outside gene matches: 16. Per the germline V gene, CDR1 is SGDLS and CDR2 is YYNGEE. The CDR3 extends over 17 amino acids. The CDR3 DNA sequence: TGTGCCAGCAGCGTCCGACCGGACAGGACCCTGGAAGCTGAAGCTTTCTTT. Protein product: CASSVRPDRTLEAEAFF.

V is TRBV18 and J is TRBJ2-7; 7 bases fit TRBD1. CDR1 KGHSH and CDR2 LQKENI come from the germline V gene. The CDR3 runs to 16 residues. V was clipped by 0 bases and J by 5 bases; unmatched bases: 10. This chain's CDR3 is CASSPPRPGGSDEQYF. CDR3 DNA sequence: TGTGCCAGCTCACCACCTAGACCAGGGGGATCGGACGAGCAGTACTTC.

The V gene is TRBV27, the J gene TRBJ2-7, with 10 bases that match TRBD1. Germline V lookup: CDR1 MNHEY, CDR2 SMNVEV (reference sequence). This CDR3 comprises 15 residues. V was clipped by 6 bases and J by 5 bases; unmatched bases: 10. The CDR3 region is CASSSTGTGVNEQYF. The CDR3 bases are TGTGCCAGCAGCTCCACCGGGACAGGGGTAAACGAGCAGTACTTC.

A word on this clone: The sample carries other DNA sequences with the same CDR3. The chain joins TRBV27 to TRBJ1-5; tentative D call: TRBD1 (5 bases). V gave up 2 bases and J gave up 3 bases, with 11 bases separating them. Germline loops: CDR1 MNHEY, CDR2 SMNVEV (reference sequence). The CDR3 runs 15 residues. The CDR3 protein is CASSLAGPHNQPQHF. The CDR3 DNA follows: TGTGCCAGCAGTTTAGCAGGGCCCCACAATCAGCCCCAGCATTTT.

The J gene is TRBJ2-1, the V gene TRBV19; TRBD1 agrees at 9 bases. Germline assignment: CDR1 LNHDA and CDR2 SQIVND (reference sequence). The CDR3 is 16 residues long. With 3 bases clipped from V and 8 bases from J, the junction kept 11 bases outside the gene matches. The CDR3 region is CASSIRLQGAGDEQFF. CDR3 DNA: TGTGCCAGTAGTATCAGGCTACAGGGGGCGGGCGATGAGCAGTTCTTC.

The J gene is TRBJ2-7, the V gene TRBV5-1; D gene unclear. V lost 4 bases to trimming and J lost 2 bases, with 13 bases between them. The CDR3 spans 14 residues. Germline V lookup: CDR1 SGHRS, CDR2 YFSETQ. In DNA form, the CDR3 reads TGCGCCAGCAGCCCGACATCTGTTACCTACGAGCAGTACTTC. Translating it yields CASSPTSVTYEQYF.

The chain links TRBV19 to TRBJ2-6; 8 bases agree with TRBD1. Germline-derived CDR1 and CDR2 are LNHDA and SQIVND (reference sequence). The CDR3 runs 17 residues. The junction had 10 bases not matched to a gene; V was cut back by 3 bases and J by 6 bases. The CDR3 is CASSMDRAAPLANVLTF. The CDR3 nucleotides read TGTGCCAGTAGTATGGACAGGGCGGCGCCTCTGGCCAACGTCCTGACTTTC. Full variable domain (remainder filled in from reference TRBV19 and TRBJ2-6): DGGITQSPKYLFRKEGQNVTLSCEQNLNHDAMYWYRQDPGQGLRLIYYSQIVNDFQKGDIAEGYSVSREKKESFPLTVTSAQKNPTAFYLCASSMDRAAPLANVLTFGAGSRLTVL.

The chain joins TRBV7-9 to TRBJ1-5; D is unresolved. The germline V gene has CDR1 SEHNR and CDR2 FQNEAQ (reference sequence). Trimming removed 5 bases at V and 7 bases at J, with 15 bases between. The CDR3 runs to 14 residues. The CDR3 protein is CASSAWASGQPQHF. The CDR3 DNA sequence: TGTGCCAGCAGCGCATGGGCATCGGGGCAGCCCCAGCATTTT.

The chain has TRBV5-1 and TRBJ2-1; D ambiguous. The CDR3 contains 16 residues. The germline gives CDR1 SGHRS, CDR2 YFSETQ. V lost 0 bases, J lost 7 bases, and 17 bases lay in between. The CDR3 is CASSLVGSQAANEQFF. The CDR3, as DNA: TGCGCCAGCAGCTTGGTGGGCAGTCAGGCTGCGAATGAGCAGTTCTTC. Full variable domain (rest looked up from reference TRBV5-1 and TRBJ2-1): KAGVTQTPRYLIKTRGQQVTLSCSPISGHRSVSWYQQTPGQGLQFLFEYFSETQRNKGNFPGRFSGRQFSNSRSEMNVSTLELGDSALYLCASSLVGSQAANEQFFGPGTRLTVL.

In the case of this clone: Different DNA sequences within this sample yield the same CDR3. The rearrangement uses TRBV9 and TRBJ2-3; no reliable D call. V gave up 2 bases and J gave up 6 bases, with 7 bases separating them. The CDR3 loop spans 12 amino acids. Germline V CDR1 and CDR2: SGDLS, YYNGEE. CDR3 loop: CASSVPRDTQYF. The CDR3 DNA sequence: TGTGCCAGCAGCGTTCCCCGGGATACGCAGTATTTT.

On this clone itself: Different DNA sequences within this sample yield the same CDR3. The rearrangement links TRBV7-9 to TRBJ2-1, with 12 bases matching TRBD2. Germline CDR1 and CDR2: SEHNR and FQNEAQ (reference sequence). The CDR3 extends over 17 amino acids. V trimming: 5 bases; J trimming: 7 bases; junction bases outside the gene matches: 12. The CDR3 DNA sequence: TGTGCCAGCAGCGAGACTTTGCTAGCGGGAGGGAGGAATGAGCAGTTCTTC. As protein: CASSETLLAGGRNEQFF.

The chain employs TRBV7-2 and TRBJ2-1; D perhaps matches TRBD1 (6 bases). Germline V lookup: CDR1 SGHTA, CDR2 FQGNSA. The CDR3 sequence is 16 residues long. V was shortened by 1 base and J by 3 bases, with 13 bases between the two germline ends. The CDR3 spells CASSLVGTRVYNEQFF. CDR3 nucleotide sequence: TGTGCCAGCAGCTTAGTAGGGACAAGGGTCTACAATGAGCAGTTCTTC.

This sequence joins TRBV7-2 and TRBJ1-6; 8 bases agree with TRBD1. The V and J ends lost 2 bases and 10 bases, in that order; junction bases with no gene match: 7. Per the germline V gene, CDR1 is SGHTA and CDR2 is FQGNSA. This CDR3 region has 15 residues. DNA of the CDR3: TGTGCCAGCAGCTTATTTTTACAGGGGGAGTCACCCCTCCACTTT. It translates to CASSLFLQGESPLHF.

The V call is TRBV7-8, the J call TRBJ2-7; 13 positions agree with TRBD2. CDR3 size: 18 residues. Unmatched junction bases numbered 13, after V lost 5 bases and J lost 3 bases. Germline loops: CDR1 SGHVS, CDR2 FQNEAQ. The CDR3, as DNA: TGTGCCAGCAGCCGCAGAACTAGCGGGAGGGCCCTTATCTACGAGCAGTACTTC. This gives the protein CASSRRTSGRALIYEQYF.

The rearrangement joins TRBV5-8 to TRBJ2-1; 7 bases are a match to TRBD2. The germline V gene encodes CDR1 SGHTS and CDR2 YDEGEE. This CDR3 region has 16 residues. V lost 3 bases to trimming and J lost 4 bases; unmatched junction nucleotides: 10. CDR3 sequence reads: CASSSQGGRWYNEQFF. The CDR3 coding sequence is TGTGCCAGCAGCTCTCAGGGCGGGAGATGGTACAATGAGCAGTTCTTC.

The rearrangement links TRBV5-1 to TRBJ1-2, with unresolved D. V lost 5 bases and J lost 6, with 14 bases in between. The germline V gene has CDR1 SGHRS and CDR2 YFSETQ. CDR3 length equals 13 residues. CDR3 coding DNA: TGCGCCAGCAGTCGGGTACGGCCGGATGGCTACACCTTC. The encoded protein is CASSRVRPDGYTF.

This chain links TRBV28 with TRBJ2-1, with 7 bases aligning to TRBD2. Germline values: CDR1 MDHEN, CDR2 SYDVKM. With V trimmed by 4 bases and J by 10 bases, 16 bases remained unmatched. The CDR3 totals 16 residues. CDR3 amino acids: CASSSRTRLAGNEQFF. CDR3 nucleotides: TGTGCCAGCAGTTCCCGGACTAGACTAGCCGGGAACGAGCAGTTCTTC.